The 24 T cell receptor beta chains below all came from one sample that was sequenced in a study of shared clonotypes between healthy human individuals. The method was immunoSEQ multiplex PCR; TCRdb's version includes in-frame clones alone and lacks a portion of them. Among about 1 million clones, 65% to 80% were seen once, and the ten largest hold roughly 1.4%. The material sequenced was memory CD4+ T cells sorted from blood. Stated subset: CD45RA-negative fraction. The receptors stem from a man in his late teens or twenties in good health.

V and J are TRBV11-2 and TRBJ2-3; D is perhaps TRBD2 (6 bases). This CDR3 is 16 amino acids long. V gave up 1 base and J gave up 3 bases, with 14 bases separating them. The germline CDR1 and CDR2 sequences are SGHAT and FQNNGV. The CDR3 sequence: CASSLGASRGTDTQYF. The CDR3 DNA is TGTGCCAGCAGCTTAGGGGCCTCGCGGGGTACAGATACGCAGTATTTT.

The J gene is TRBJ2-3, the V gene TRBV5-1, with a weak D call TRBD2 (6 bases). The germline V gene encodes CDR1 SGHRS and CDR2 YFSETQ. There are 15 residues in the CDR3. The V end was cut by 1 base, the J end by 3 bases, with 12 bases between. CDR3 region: CASSLSSGETDTQYF. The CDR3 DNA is TGCGCCAGCAGCTTGAGTAGCGGAGAGACAGATACGCAGTATTTT.

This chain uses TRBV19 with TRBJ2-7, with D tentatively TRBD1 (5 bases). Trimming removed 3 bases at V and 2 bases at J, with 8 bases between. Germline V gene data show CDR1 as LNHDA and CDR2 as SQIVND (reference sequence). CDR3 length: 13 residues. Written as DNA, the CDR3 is TGTGCCAGTAGTATGGCAGGGCCCTACGAGCAGTACTTC. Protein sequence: CASSMAGPYEQYF.

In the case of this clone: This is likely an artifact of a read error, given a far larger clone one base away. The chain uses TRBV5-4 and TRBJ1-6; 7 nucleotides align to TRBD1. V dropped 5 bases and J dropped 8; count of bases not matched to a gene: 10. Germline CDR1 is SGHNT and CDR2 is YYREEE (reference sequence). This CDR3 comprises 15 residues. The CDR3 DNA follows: TGTGCCAGCAGTTACGCGGGACAGAGTGATTCACCCCTCCACTTT. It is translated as CASSYAGQSDSPLHF.

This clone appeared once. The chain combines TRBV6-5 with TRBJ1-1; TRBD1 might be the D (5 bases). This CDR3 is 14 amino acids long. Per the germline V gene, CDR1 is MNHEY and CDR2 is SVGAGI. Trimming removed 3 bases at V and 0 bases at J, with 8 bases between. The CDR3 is CASSYGAMNTEAFF. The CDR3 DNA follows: TGTGCCAGCAGTTATGGGGCGATGAACACTGAAGCTTTCTTT.

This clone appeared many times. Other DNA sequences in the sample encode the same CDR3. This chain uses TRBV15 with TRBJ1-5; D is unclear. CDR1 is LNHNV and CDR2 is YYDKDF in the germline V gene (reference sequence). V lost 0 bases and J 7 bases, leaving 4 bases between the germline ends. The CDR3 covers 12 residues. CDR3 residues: CATSRDNQPQHF. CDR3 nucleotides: TGTGCCACCAGCAGAGATAACCAGCCCCAGCATTTT.

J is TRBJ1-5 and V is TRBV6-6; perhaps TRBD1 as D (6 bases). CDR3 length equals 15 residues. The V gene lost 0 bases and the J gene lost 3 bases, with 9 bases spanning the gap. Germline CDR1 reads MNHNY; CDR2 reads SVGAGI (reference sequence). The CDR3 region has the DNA TGTGCCAGCAGTTACTCAGAGGGGGTCAATCAGCCCCAGCATTTT. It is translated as CASSYSEGVNQPQHF.

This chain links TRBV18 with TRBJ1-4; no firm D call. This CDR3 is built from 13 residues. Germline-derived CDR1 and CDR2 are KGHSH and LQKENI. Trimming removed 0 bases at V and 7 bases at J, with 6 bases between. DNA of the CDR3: TGTGCCAGCTCACCACCCTCGGTTGAAAAACTGTTTTTT. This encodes CASSPPSVEKLFF.

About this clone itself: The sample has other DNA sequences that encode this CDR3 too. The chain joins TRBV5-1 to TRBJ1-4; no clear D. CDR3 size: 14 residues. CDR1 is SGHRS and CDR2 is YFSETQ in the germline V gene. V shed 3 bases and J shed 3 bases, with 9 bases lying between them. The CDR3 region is CASSSDGSNEKLFF. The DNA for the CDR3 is TGCGCCAGCAGCTCGGACGGCTCTAATGAAAAACTGTTTTTT.

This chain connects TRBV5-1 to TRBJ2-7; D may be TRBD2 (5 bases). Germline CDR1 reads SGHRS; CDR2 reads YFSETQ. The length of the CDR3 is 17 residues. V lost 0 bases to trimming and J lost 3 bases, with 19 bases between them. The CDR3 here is CASSLGRTEARNYEQYF. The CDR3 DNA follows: TGCGCCAGCAGCTTGGGCAGGACGGAGGCAAGAAACTACGAGCAGTACTTC.

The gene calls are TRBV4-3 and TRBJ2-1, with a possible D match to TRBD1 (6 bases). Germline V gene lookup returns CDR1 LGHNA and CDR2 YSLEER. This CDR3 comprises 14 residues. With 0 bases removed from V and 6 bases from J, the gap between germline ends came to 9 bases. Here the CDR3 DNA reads TGCGCCAGCAGCCAAGAGGGACACGGCAATGAGCAGTTCTTC. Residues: CASSQEGHGNEQFF.

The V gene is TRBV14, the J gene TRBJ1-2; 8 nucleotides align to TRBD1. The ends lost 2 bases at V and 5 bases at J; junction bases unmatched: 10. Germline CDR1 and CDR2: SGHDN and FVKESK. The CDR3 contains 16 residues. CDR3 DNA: TGTGCCAGCAGCCAACTCGGACAGGGTGATGTTTATGGCTACACCTTC. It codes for CASSQLGQGDVYGYTF.

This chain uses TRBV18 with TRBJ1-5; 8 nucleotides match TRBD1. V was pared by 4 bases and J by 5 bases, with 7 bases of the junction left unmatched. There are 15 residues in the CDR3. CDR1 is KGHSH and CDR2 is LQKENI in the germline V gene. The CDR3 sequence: CASSRGQGVDQPQHF. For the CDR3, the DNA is TGTGCCAGCTCACGAGGACAGGGTGTCGATCAGCCCCAGCATTTT.

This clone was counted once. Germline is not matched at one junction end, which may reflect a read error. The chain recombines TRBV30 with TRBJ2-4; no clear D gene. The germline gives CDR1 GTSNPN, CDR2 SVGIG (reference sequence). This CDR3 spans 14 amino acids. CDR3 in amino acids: CAWSESAARNIQYF. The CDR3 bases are TGTGCCTGGAGTGAGTCGGCTGCCAGAAACATTCAGTACTTC.

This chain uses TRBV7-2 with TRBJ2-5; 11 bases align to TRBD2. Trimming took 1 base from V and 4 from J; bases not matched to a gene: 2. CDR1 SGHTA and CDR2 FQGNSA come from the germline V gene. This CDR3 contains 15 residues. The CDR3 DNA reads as TGTGCCAGCAGCTTAGGGGGACTAGCGGTAGAGACCCAGTACTTC. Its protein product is CASSLGGLAVETQYF.

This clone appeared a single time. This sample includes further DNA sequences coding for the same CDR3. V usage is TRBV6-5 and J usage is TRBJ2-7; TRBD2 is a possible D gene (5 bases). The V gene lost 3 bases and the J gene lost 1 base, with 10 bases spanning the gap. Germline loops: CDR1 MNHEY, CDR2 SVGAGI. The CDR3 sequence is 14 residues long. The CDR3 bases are TGTGCCAGCAGTTATTATAGAGGGTCCTACGAGCAGTACTTC. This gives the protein CASSYYRGSYEQYF.

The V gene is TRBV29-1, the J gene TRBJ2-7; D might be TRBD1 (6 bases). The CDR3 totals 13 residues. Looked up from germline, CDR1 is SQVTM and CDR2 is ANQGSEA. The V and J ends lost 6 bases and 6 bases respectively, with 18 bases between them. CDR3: CSVGAGSLVEQYF. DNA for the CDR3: TGCAGCGTGGGGGCAGGGAGCTTGGTCGAGCAGTACTTC.

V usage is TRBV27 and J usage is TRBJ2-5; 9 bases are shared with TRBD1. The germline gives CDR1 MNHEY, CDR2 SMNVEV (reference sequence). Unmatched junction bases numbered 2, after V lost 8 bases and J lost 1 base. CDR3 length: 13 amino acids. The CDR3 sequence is CASGDRVQETQYF. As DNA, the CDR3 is TGTGCCAGCGGGGACAGGGTCCAAGAGACCCAGTACTTC.

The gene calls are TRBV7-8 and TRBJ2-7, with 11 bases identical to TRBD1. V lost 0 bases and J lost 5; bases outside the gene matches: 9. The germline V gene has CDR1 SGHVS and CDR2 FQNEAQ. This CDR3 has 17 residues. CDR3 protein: CASSLAPHRTGGDEQYF. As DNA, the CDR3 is TGTGCCAGCAGCTTAGCCCCTCATCGGACAGGGGGCGACGAGCAGTACTTC.

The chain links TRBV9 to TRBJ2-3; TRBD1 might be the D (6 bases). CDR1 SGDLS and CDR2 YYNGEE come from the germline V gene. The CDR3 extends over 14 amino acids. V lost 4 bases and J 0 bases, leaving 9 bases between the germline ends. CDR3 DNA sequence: TGTGCCAGCAGCCTAACAGGGAGCACAGATACGCAGTATTTT. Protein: CASSLTGSTDTQYF.

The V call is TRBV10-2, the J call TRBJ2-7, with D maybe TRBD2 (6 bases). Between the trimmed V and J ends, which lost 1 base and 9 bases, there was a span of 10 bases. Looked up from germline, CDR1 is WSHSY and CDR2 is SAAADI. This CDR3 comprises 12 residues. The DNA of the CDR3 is TGCGCCAGCAGTGAGTTCCGGCGGGGGCAGTACTTC. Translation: CASSEFRRGQYF.

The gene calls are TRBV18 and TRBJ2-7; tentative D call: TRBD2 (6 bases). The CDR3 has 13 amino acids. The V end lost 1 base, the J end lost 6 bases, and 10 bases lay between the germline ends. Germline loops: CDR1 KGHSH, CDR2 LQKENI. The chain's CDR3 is CASSPQRGGEQYF. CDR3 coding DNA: TGTGCCAGCTCACCACAGAGGGGAGGCGAGCAGTACTTC.

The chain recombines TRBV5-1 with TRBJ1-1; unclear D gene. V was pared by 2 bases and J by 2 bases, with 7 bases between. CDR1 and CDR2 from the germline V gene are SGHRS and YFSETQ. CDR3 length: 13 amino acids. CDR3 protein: CASSFYRNTEAFF. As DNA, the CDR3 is TGCGCCAGCAGCTTCTACCGAAACACTGAAGCTTTCTTT. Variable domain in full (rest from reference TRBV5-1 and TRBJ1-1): KAGVTQTPRYLIKTRGQQVTLSCSPISGHRSVSWYQQTPGQGLQFLFEYFSETQRNKGNFPGRFSGRQFSNSRSEMNVSTLELGDSALYLCASSFYRNTEAFFGQGTRLTVV.

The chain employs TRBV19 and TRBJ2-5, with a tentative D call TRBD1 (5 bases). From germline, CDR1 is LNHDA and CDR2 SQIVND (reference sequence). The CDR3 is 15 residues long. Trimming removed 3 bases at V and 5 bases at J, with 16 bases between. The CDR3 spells CASSMQGGFKETQYF. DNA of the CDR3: TGTGCCAGTAGTATGCAGGGTGGTTTTAAGGAGACCCAGTACTTC.